A single sample is the source of the 2 T cell receptor beta chains below, sequenced in a study of cytomegalovirus exposure and HLA in healthy donors. PCR involved 60 Vbeta and 13 Jbeta primers. Produced via immunoSEQ multiplex PCR; TCRdb's table is partial and in-frame only. The repertoire holds over 150,000 clones, with around 90% as singletons. Source material: PBMCs. The receptors here all came from a woman aged 25 to 39 in good health and CMV-seronegative.

This chain links TRBV9 with TRBJ1-5; perhaps TRBD1 as D (5 bases). The CDR3 extends over 16 amino acids. The germline V gene encodes CDR1 SGDLS and CDR2 YYNGEE. V lost 3 bases and J 4 bases, leaving 17 bases between the germline ends. CDR3 DNA sequence: TGTGCCAGCAGCGCAGGACAATCGGGCCCTAATCAGCCCCAGCATTTT. Translated, it gives CASSAGQSGPNQPQHF.

CDR3 nucleotide sequence: TGCAGCGTTGTCACAGGGATCGAGCAGTACTTC. Protein sequence: CSVVTGIEQYF. The rearrangement uses TRBV29-1 and TRBJ2-5; weak D call: TRBD1 (6 bases). Matching the DNA end better, TRBJ2-7 makes the J call doubtful. The CDR3 runs to 11 residues. Germline V lookup: CDR1 SQVTM, CDR2 ANQGSEA.